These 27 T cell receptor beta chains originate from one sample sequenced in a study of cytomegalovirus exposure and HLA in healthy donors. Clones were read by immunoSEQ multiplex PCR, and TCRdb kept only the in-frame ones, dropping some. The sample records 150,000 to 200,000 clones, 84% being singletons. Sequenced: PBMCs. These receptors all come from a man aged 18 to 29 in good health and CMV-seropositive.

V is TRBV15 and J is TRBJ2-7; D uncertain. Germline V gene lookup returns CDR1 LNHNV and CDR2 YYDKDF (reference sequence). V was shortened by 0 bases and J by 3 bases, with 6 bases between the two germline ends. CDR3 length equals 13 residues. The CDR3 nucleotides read TGTGCCACCAGCAGAGATTACAGCTACGAGCAGTACTTC. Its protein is CATSRDYSYEQYF. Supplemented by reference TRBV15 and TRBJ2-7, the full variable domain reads DAMVIQNPRYQVTQFGKPVTLSCSQTLNHNVMYWYQQKSSQAPKLLFHYYDKDFNNEADTPDNFQSRRPNTSFCFLDIRSPGLGDTAMYLCATSRDYSYEQYFGPGTRLTVT.

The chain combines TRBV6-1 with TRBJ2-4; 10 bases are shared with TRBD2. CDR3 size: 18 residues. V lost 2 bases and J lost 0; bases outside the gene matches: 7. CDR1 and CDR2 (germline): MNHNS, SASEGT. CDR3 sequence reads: CASSEQREGKGAKNIQYF. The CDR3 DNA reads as TGTGCCAGCAGTGAACAGCGGGAGGGGAAGGGAGCCAAAAACATTCAGTACTTC.

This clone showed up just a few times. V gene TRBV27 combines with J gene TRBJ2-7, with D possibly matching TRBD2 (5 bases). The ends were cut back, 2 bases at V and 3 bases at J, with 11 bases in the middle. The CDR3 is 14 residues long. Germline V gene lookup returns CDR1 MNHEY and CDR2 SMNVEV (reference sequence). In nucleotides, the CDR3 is TGTGCCAGCAGTTTAGCGGGCCGTGGCTACGAGCAGTACTTC. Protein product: CASSLAGRGYEQYF.

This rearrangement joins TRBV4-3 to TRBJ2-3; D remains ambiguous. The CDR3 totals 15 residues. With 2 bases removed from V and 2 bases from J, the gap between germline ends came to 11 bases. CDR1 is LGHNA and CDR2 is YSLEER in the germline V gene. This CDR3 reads CASSQTSGITDTQYF. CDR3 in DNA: TGCGCCAGCAGCCAAACTTCCGGTATCACAGATACGCAGTATTTT.

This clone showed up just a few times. CDR3 in amino acids: CASRSNTEAFF. The CDR3 nucleotides read TGCGCCAGCCGCTCAAACACTGAAGCTTTCTTT. The chain is built from TRBV5-1 and TRBJ1-1; D uncertain. Between the trimmed V and J ends, which lost 7 bases and 2 bases, there was a span of 6 bases. CDR3 length: 11 amino acids. Germline V gives CDR1 SGHRS, CDR2 YFSETQ.

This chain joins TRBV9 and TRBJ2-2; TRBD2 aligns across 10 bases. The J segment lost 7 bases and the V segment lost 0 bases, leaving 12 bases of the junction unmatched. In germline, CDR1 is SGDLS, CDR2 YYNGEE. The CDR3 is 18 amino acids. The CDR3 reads CASSVGDSGRPNRGELFF. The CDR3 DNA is TGTGCCAGCAGCGTAGGGGATAGCGGGAGGCCTAACCGCGGGGAGCTGTTTTTT.

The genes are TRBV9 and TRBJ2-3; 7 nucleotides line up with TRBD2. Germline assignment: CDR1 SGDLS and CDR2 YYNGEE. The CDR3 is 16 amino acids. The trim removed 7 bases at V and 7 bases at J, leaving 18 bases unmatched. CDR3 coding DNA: TGTGCCAGCGCGCCTCATGCGGGAGCGACGGGCTATACGCAGTATTTT. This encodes CASAPHAGATGYTQYF.

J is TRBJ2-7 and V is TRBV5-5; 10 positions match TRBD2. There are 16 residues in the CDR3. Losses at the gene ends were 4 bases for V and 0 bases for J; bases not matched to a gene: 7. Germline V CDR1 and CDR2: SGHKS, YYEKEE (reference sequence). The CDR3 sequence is CASSTVPSGSSYEQYF. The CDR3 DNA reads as TGTGCCAGCAGCACCGTCCCTAGCGGGAGCTCCTACGAGCAGTACTTC. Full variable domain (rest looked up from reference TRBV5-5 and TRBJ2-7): DAGVTQSPTHLIKTRGQQVTLRCSPISGHKSVSWYQQVLGQGPQFIFQYYEKEERGRGNFPDRFSARQFPNYSSELNVNALLLGDSALYLCASSTVPSGSSYEQYFGPGTRLTVT.

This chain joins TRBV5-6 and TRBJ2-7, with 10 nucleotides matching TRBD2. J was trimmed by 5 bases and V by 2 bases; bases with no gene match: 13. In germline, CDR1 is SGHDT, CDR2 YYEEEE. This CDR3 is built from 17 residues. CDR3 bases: TGTGCCAGCAGCTTCCTAGCGGGAGCGGGGGATATCCACGAGCAGTACTTC. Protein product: CASSFLAGAGDIHEQYF.

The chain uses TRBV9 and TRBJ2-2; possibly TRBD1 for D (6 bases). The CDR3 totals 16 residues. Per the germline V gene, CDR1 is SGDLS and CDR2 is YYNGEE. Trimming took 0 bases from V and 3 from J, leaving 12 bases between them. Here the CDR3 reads CASSVGGTPYTGELFF. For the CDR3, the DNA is TGTGCCAGCAGCGTAGGAGGGACACCCTACACCGGGGAGCTGTTTTTT. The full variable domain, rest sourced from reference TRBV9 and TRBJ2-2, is DSGVTQTPKHLITATGQRVTLRCSPRSGDLSVYWYQQSLDQGLQFLIQYYNGEERAKGNILERFSAQQFPDLHSELNLSSLELGDSALYFCASSVGGTPYTGELFFGEGSRLTVL.

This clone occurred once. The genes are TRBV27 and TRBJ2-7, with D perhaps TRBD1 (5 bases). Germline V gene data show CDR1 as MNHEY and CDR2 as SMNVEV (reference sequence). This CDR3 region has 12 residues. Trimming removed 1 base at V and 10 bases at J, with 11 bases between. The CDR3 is CASSLYGQGQYF. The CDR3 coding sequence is TGTGCCAGCAGTTTATACGGGCAGGGACAGTACTTC.

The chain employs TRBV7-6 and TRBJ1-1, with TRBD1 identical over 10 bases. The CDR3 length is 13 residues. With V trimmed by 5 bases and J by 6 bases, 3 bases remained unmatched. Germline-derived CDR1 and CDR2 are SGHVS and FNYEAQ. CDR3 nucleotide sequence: TGTGCCAGCAGCCCAGGACAGGGGGCTGAAGCTTTCTTT. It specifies CASSPGQGAEAFF.

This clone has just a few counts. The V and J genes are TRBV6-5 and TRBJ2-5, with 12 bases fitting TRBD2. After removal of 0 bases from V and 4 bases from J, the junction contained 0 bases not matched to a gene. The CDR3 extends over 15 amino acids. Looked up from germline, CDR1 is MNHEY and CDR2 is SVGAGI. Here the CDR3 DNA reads TGTGCCAGCAGTTACTCGACTAGCGGGAGAGAGACCCAGTACTTC. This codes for CASSYSTSGRETQYF.

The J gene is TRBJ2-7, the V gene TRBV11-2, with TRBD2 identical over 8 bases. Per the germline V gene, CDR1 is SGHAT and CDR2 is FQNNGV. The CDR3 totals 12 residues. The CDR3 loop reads CASGTPGYEQYF. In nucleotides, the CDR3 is TGTGCTAGCGGGACACCCGGCTACGAGCAGTACTTC.

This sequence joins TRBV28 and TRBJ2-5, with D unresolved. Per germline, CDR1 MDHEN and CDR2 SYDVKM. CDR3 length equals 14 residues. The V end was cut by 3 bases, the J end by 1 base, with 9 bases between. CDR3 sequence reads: CASSLAVTQETQYF. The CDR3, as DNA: TGTGCCAGCAGTTTGGCAGTTACCCAAGAGACCCAGTACTTC. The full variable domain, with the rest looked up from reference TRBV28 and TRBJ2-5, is DVKVTQSSRYLVKRTGEKVFLECVQDMDHENMFWYRQDPGLGLRLIYFSYDVKMKEKGDIPEGYSVSREKKERFSLILESASTNQTSMYLCASSLAVTQETQYFGPGTRLLVL.

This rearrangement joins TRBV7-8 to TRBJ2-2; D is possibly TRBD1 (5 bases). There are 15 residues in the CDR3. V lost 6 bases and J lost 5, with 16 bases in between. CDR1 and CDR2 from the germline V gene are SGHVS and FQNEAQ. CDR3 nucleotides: TGTGCCAGCAGATCCCCCAGGGCTGGGACCGGGGAGCTGTTTTTT. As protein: CASRSPRAGTGELFF.

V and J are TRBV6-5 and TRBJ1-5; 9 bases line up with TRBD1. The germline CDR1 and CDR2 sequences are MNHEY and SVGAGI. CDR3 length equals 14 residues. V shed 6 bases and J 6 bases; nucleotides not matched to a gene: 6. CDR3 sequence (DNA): TGTGCCAGCAGCCGCGGGACAGGGAGTCAGCCCCAGCATTTT. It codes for CASSRGTGSQPQHF.

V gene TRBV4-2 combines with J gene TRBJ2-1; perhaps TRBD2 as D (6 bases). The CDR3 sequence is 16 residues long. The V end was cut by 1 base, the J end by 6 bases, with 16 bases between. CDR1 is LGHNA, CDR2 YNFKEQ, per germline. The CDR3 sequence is CASSQVGGRTSNEQFF. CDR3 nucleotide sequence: TGTGCCAGCAGCCAAGTAGGAGGGAGGACCTCCAATGAGCAGTTCTTC.

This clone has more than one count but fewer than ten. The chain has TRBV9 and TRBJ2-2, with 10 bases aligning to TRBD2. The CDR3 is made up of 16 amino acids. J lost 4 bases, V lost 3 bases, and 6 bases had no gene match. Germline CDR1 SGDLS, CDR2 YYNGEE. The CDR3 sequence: CASSGAGGPGTGELFF. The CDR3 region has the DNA TGTGCCAGCAGCGGAGCGGGAGGGCCGGGCACCGGGGAGCTGTTTTTT.

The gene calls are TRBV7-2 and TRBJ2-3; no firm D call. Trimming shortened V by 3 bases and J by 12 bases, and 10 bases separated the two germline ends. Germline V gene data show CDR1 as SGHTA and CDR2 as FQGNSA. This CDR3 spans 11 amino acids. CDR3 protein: CASSFRQAQYF. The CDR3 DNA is TGTGCCAGCAGCTTTCGTCAGGCCCAGTATTTT.

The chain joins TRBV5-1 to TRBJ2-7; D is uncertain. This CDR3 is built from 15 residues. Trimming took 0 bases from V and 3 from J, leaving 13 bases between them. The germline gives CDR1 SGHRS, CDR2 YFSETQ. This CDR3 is CASSLAGGQNYEQYF. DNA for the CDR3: TGCGCCAGCAGCTTGGCCGGCGGTCAGAACTACGAGCAGTACTTC.

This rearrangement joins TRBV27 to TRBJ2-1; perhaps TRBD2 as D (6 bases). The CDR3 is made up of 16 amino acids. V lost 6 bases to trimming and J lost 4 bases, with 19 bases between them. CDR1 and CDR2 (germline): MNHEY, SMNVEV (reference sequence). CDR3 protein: CASRPTGRPLYNEQFF. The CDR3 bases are TGTGCCAGCAGACCGACTGGGAGGCCCTTGTACAATGAGCAGTTCTTC.

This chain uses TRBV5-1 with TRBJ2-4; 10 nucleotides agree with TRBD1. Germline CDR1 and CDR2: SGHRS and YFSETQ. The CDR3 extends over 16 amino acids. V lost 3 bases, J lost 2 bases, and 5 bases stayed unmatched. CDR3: CASSSWTGGSKNIQYF. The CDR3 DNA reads TGCGCCAGCAGCTCATGGACAGGGGGATCCAAAAACATTCAGTACTTC.

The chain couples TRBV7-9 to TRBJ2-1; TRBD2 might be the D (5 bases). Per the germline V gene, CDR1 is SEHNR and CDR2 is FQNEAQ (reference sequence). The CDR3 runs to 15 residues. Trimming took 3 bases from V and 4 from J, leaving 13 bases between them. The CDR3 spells CASSFGRAGYNEQFF. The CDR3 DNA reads TGTGCCAGCAGCTTCGGGCGGGCTGGATACAATGAGCAGTTCTTC.

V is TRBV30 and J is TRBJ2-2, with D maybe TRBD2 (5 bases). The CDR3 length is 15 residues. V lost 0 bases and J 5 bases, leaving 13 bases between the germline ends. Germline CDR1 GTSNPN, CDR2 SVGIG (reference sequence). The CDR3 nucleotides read TGTGCCTGGAGTGTAGTCGTACGGGGAACCGGGGAGCTGTTTTTT. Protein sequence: CAWSVVVRGTGELFF.

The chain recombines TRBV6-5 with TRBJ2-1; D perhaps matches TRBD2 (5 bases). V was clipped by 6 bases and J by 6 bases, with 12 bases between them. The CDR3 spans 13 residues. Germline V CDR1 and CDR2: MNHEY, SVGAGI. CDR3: CASSLVGVNEQFF. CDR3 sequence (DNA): TGTGCCAGCAGCCTCGTGGGAGTCAATGAGCAGTTCTTC.

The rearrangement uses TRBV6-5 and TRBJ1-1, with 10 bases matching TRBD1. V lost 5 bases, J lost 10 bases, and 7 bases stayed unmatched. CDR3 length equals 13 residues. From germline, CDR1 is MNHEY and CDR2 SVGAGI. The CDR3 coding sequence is TGTGCCAGCAGTCCCGGGACAGGGGTAAGAGCTTTCTTT. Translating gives CASSPGTGVRAFF.